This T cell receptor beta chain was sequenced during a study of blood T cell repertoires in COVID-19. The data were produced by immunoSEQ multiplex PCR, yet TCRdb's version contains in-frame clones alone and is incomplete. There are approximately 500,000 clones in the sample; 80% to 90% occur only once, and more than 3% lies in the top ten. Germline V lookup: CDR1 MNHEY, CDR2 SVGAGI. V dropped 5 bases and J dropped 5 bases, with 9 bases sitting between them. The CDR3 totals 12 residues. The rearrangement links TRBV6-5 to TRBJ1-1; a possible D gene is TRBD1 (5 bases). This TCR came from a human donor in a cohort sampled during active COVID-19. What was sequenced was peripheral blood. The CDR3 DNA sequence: TGTGCCAGCAGTCAGGGTCGGACTGAAGCTTTCTTT. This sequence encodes CASSQGRTEAFF.